This T cell receptor (beta chain) came from a study of blood T cells in healthy people across ages. Findings and limits, study-wide: Lack of knowledge of donor CMV status possibly confounded expanded clonotype changes.

Every sample had a minimum of 6 million PBMCs isolated. Primed by a sample-barcoded 5' primer and a J-beta primer mix, a second PCR proceeded for about 7 to 12 cycles. At least 2.5 million CDR3-containing paired-end reads were obtained per sample. TCRdb used MiXCR to reprocess the 5' RACE reads, holding one entry per CDR3 protein. Of about 400,000 distinct CDR3 sequences detected, about half appear once; the ten largest clones hold 51%. About this clonotype: Its antigen is as yet unknown.

The CDR3 sequence is 14 residues long. V lost 10 bases and J lost 4; bases outside the gene matches: 12. CDR1 is SGHTA and CDR2 is FQGNSA in the germline V gene. Sequencing used blood. V and J are TRBV7-2 and TRBJ1-1, with 7 bases aligning to TRBD1. This TCR was sampled from a man aged 55 to 69 in good health. The CDR3 sequence is CTTLRATGTTEAFF. DNA of the CDR3: TGTACCACCCTCCGGGCGACAGGGACCACTGAAGCTTTCTTT.